A selection of T cell receptor beta chains follows, all from one sample in a study of shared clonotypes between healthy human individuals. Libraries were prepared by immunoSEQ multiplex PCR; TCRdb keeps only in-frame clonotypes and omits some of them. The repertoire consists of approximately 590,000 clones, with less than 97% occurring once and the leading ten covering less than 0.13%. Specimen: naive CD8+ T cells sorted from blood. These receptors all come from a woman in her twenties or thirties in good health. The CDR3 runs from the conserved cysteine through the conserved F or W. Each record gives: D gene, J gene, clone size, V gene, CDR3 protein, CDR3 DNA. The D gene is left open where the match is weak. Rows may omit the clone size; those that give it use once, few, many or a size class.

>-|TRBJ1-4|-|TRBV28
CASSFQGVGEKLFF
TGTGCCAGCAGTTTCCAGGGAGTTGGGGAAAAACTGTTTTTT
>-|TRBJ2-1|-|TRBV27
CASSLSSGDEQFF
TGTGCCAGCAGTTTATCGTCGGGCGATGAGCAGTTCTTC
>TRBD2|TRBJ2-1|-|TRBV27
CASSFLAGSNEQFF
TGTGCCAGCAGTTTCCTAGCGGGAAGCAATGAGCAGTTCTTC
>-|TRBJ2-1|-|TRBV6-1
CASSEGGGGRQGNEQFF
TGTGCCAGCAGTGAAGGAGGGGGGGGGAGACAGGGGAATGAGCAGTTCTTC
>TRBD2|TRBJ2-1|-|TRBV30
CAWSVGSGYNEQFF
TGTGCCTGGAGTGTGGGTAGCGGGTACAATGAGCAGTTCTTC
>TRBD1|TRBJ1-1|-|TRBV30
CAWSPTGDTEAFF
TGTGCCTGGAGTCCAACAGGGGACACTGAAGCTTTCTTT
>-|TRBJ1-5|-|TRBV28
CASNRGGSSTGQPQHF
TGTGCCAGCAATCGGGGGGGCAGCTCCACAGGTCAGCCCCAGCATTTT
>TRBD2|TRBJ2-7|-|TRBV4-1
CASSPTSGRFSEQYF
TGCGCCAGCAGCCCTACGAGCGGGAGATTTAGCGAGCAGTACTTC
>-|TRBJ2-7|-|TRBV28
CASSLGVVTGSYEQYF
TGTGCCAGCAGTTTGGGGGTAGTCACAGGGAGCTACGAGCAGTACTTC
>-|TRBJ1-2|once|TRBV7-9
CASSLTDPGWGTSYGYTF
TGTGCCAGCAGCCTTACGGATCCGGGGTGGGGAACGAGCTATGGCTACACCTTC
>-|TRBJ2-7|-|TRBV10-3
CAISEEGESYEQYF
TGTGCCATCAGTGAAGAGGGGGAGTCCTACGAGCAGTACTTC
>-|TRBJ1-2|-|TRBV15
CATSEQGGHGYTF
TGTGCCACCAGCGAACAGGGAGGTCATGGCTACACCTTC
>-|TRBJ1-2|-|TRBV29-1
CSGDSPNDGYTF
TGCAGCGGCGACAGCCCCAATGATGGCTACACCTTC
>TRBD1|TRBJ1-2|-|TRBV28
CASSPGTGGAVYGYTF
TGTGCCAGCAGTCCCGGGACAGGGGGCGCGGTCTATGGCTACACCTTC
>-|TRBJ2-1|-|TRBV6-5
CASSYGSGNEQFF
TGTGCCAGCAGTTACGGTTCCGGCAATGAGCAGTTCTTC
>TRBD1|TRBJ2-5|-|TRBV28
CASRTGGETQYF
TGTGCCAGCAGGACAGGGGGCGAGACCCAGTACTTC
>-|TRBJ2-6|-|TRBV27
CATGGSGANVLTF
TGTGCCACCGGGGGTTCTGGGGCCAACGTCCTGACTTTC
>-|TRBJ2-7|-|TRBV11-2
CASSLTYEQYF
TGTGCCAGCAGCTTAACCTACGAGCAGTACTTC
>TRBD2|TRBJ2-1|-|TRBV19
CASSILAGEANEQFF
TGTGCCAGTAGTATCTTAGCGGGAGAGGCCAATGAGCAGTTCTTC
>-|TRBJ1-5|once|TRBV18
CASSPYGGNQPQHF
TGTGCCAGCTCACCATACGGGGGCAATCAGCCCCAGCATTTT
>-|TRBJ2-2|-|TRBV6-5
CASSPNRGELFF
TGTGCCAGCAGTCCCAATCGGGGGGAGCTGTTTTTT
>-|TRBJ2-7|-|TRBV13
CASSSGGQWRSYEQYF
TGTGCCAGCAGCTCCGGGGGGCAGTGGCGGTCCTACGAGCAGTACTTC
>-|TRBJ2-2|-|TRBV19
CASMADYTGELFF
TGTGCCAGTATGGCAGATTACACCGGGGAGCTGTTTTTT
>-|TRBJ2-1|-|TRBV19
CASSMGGSSYNEQFF
TGTGCCAGTAGTATGGGAGGAAGCTCCTACAATGAGCAGTTCTTC
>-|TRBJ1-3|-|TRBV19
CASSPAGYSGNTIYF
TGTGCCAGTAGTCCGGCAGGGTACTCTGGAAACACCATATATTTT
>TRBD1|TRBJ2-5|-|TRBV15
CATSTQGNQETQYF
TGTGCCACCAGCACACAGGGGAACCAAGAGACCCAGTACTTC
>-|TRBJ1-5|-|TRBV19
CASSRINQPQHF
TGTGCCAGTAGTCGAATCAATCAGCCCCAGCATTTT
>-|TRBJ1-3|once|TRBV7-8
CASSLIPGKDTIYF
TGTGCCAGCAGCTTAATTCCGGGGAAGGACACCATATATTTT
>TRBD1|TRBJ1-3|-|TRBV19
CASKGAAGGNTIYF
TGTGCCAGTAAGGGGGCCGCCGGGGGAAACACCATATATTTT
>TRBD2|TRBJ2-1|once|TRBV7-2
CASSLSRTSGILEQFF
TGTGCCAGCAGCTTGAGTCGGACTAGCGGGATTCTTGAGCAGTTCTTC
>-|TRBJ2-7|-|TRBV27
CASSSTQGFHEQYF
TGTGCCAGCAGTTCCACACAGGGTTTCCACGAGCAGTACTTC
>TRBD1|TRBJ1-1|-|TRBV5-5
CASSFGDSSYSEAFF
TGTGCCAGCAGCTTTGGGGACAGTAGTTACTCTGAAGCTTTCTTT
>TRBD2|TRBJ2-1|once|TRBV7-9
CASSAGAGAYNEQFF
TGTGCCAGCAGTGCCGGGGCGGGAGCCTACAATGAGCAGTTCTTC
>TRBD2|TRBJ2-1|-|TRBV5-4
CASSLVGLASDEQFF
TGTGCCAGCAGCTTGGTGGGACTAGCGTCCGATGAGCAGTTCTTC
>-|TRBJ1-3|-|TRBV28
CASSFPGTGNTIYF
TGTGCCAGCAGTTTCCCGGGTACTGGAAACACCATATATTTT
>-|TRBJ1-1|once|TRBV19
CASSIIPWTLTEAFF
TGTGCCAGTAGTATAATTCCCTGGACTCTAACTGAAGCTTTCTTT
>TRBD1|TRBJ1-5|-|TRBV5-4
CASSLDRGQPSNQPQHF
TGTGCCAGCAGCTTGGACAGGGGACAACCAAGCAATCAGCCCCAGCATTTT
>TRBD1|TRBJ2-7|-|TRBV27
CASRGTGSIYEQYF
TGTGCCTCGAGGGGGACAGGGTCGATCTACGAGCAGTACTTC
>-|TRBJ1-1|-|TRBV27
CASSLSMNRGYTEAFF
TGTGCCAGCAGTTTATCGATGAATCGGGGATACACTGAAGCTTTCTTT
>-|TRBJ1-1|-|TRBV28
CASSFGGFHPNTEAFF
TGTGCCAGCAGTTTCGGAGGTTTTCACCCAAACACTGAAGCTTTCTTT
>-|TRBJ2-1|-|TRBV7-9
CASSFILANSYNEQFF
TGTGCCAGCAGCTTTATTCTGGCAAACTCCTACAATGAGCAGTTCTTC
>-|TRBJ1-3|-|TRBV6-6
CASTPAVRGSGNTIYF
TGTGCCAGCACCCCCGCCGTCAGGGGATCTGGAAACACCATATATTTT
>TRBD2|TRBJ2-3|-|TRBV28
CASSLQREPDTQYF
TGTGCCAGCAGTTTACAGCGGGAGCCAGATACGCAGTATTTT
>-|TRBJ2-2|-|TRBV1
CTSSQVTWGGGELFF
TGCACCAGCAGCCAAGTCACTTGGGGCGGCGGGGAGCTGTTTTTT
>-|TRBJ2-7|-|TRBV7-2
CASSRESHEQYF
TGTGCCAGCAGCCGAGAAAGCCACGAGCAGTACTTC
>-|TRBJ2-5|-|TRBV5-1
CASSLEQGSWETQYF
TGCGCCAGCAGCTTGGAGCAGGGGTCTTGGGAGACCCAGTACTTC
>TRBD2|TRBJ2-1|-|TRBV13
CASSSQPGLALNNEQFF
TGTGCCAGCAGCTCCCAGCCCGGACTAGCGTTAAACAATGAGCAGTTCTTC
>-|TRBJ2-5|-|TRBV5-3
CARSTGSVKQEQETQYF
TGTGCCAGATCGACAGGTTCGGTCAAACAGGAGCAAGAGACCCAGTACTTC
>-|TRBJ2-7|-|TRBV27
CASSLQRSRAAYEQYF
TGTGCCAGCAGTCTCCAGAGATCCAGGGCGGCCTACGAGCAGTACTTC
>TRBD2|TRBJ2-5|once|TRBV13
CASSLTSGGYQETQYF
TGTGCCAGCAGCCTAACTAGCGGAGGGTACCAAGAGACCCAGTACTTC
>TRBD2|TRBJ2-2|-|TRBV4-1
CASSQGREGANTGELFF
TGCGCCAGCAGCCAAGGGCGGGAGGGAGCGAACACCGGGGAGCTGTTTTTT
>-|TRBJ2-7|-|TRBV11-2
CASSLETGAYEQYF
TGTGCCAGCAGCTTAGAGACAGGAGCCTACGAGCAGTACTTC
>-|TRBJ1-1|-|TRBV5-1
CASSPGTNTEAFF
TGCGCCAGCAGCCCCGGGACCAATACTGAAGCTTTCTTT